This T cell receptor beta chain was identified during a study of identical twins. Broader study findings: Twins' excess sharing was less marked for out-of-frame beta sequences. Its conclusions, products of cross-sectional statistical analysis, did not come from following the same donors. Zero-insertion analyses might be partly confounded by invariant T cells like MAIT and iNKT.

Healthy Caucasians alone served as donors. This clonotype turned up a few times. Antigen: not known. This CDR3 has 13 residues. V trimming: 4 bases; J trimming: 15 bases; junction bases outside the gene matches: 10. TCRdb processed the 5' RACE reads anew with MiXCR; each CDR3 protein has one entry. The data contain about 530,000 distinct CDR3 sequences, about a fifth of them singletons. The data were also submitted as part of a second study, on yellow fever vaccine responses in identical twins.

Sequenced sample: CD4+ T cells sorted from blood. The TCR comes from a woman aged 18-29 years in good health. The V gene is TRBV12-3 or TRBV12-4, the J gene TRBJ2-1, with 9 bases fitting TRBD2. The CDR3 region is CASSSRLAEFPFF. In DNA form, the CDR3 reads TGTGCCAGCAGTTCCAGACTAGCGGAGTTCCCGTTCTTC.